This note documents a single T cell receptor beta chain sequence. Its antigen remains unknown. Repertoires were generated with immunoSEQ multiplex PCR, while TCRdb's copy carries only in-frame clones and drops some. The sample comprises about 33,000 clones, almost 85% of which are singletons, and about 1.6% rests with the top ten. Prior to sequencing, the ViraFEST assay stimulated PBMC with viral peptide pools, which expanded the antigen-specific CD4+ T cells. A roughly ten-day culture period preceded the isolation of CD4+ T cells. Two-dose BNT162b2 or mRNA-1273 vaccination was given to participants. PBMC cultures contained approximately 1.8 million cells per well, 8.5 to 10 IU/ml IL-2 and approximately 9.4 ug/ml peptides. This specimen comes from a study of vaccination effects on CD4 cells after COVID-19. V lost 6 bases and J lost 8; bases outside the gene matches: 6. The germline V gene encodes CDR1 SNHLY and CDR2 FYNNEI. CDR3 length: 13 residues.

Study results and caveats: Long after vaccination, the clones induced by infection and by vaccine shrank markedly in size.

This specimen was CD4+ T cells from PBMCs cultured with HCoV-NL63 spike peptides, taken after COVID-19 vaccination. The chain recombines TRBV2 with TRBJ2-1; TRBD2 agrees at 8 bases. The origin of this receptor is a human donor who received a COVID-19 vaccine. Some clones in this sample may be carry-over from other donors' samples. CDR3 sequence reads: CASRAASGHEQFF. The CDR3 DNA is TGTGCCAGCAGGGCGGCTAGCGGGCATGAGCAGTTCTTC.